This T cell receptor (beta chain) was recorded in a study of shared clonotypes between healthy human individuals. Study results and caveats: A limitation of the genetic and exposure-history diversity represented arose from few donors.

The assay was run at deep level. Method: immunoSEQ multiplex PCR; TCRdb's copy keeps in-frame clones and lacks some. The table includes approximately 720,000 clones, 92% detected once. CD8 cells regarded as naive lacked CD45RO, were positively chosen for CCR7, and omitted terminally differentiated effector memory CD45RA+ cells. Comment on this clone: Its antigen is unknown.

The TCR comes from a man aged 30-40 years in good health. The source material was naive CD8+ T cells sorted from blood.

CDR3 sequence (DNA): TGTGCCAGCAGCCCTTCCCAGAGCGGGGAGCTGTTTTTT. Translation gives CASSPSQSGELFF. The V call is TRBV6-5, the J call TRBJ2-2; no reliable D call. V lost 6 bases, J lost 7 bases, and 12 bases lay in between. The CDR3 contains 13 residues. Germline-derived CDR1 and CDR2 are MNHEY and SVGAGI.